Given below is one T cell receptor (beta chain) in context. The sample comes from a study of blood T cell repertoires in COVID-19. About the research overall: Both acute and convalescent COVID-19 samples were obtained from the United States, Italy and Spain. From T cells, B-cell-depleted T cells, or PBMCs came the material, which was cDNA or gDNA.

The authors' processing: Reference gene primer amplification gave nucleated cell count estimates. Method: immunoSEQ multiplex PCR; TCRdb's copy keeps in-frame clones and lacks some. D and trimming come from the DNA, and the V and J calls and clone size come from that table. The sample includes fewer than 300,000 clones, about 82% of them seen just once. V gave up 0 bases and J gave up 0 bases, with 7 bases separating them. This CDR3 is 16 amino acids long. Germline V gene data show CDR1 as SGHKS and CDR2 as YYEKEE (reference sequence). This receptor was obtained from a man aged 50 or older with active or convalescent COVID-19. This sequence joins TRBV5-5 and TRBJ2-6; weak D call: TRBD1 (6 bases). What was sequenced was peripheral blood. In DNA, the CDR3 is TGTGCCAGCAGCTTGGACAGGGCCTCTGGGGCCAACGTCCTGACTTTC. Protein: CASSLDRASGANVLTF.